This passage covers 4 T cell receptor beta chains from one sample sequenced in a study of T cell responses to AZD1222 COVID-19 vaccine. The data were produced by immunoSEQ multiplex PCR, yet TCRdb's version contains in-frame clones alone and is incomplete. In the table there are some 95,000 clones, under 90% of which are singletons. The sequences come from peripheral blood, collected on day 0 of MenACWY control vaccination. The receptors originated from an adult in good health.

V usage is TRBV6-5 and J usage is TRBJ1-1; TRBD1 matches 8 bases. Unmatched junction bases numbered 8, after V lost 6 bases and J lost 8 bases. Germline V gene lookup returns CDR1 MNHEY and CDR2 SVGAGI. This CDR3 has 13 residues. CDR3 DNA: TGTGCCAGCAGGAAAGCGGGGACAGGAGAAGCTTTCTTT. Its translation: CASRKAGTGEAFF.

This clone was seen once. The rearrangement uses TRBV27 and TRBJ1-5, with D hard to call. Looked up from germline, CDR1 is MNHEY and CDR2 is SMNVEV (reference sequence). The V end was cut by 7 bases, the J end by 5 bases, with 9 bases between. There are 12 residues in the CDR3. The CDR3 sequence: CASTSGDQPQHF. CDR3 in DNA: TGTGCCAGCACCTCCGGGGATCAGCCCCAGCATTTT.

The chain recombines TRBV3-1 (or the pseudogene TRBV3-2) with TRBJ2-2, with 8 bases lining up with TRBD1. The CDR3 totals 13 residues. Germline V gene sequence: CDR1 LGHDT, CDR2 YNNKEL (reference sequence). V shed 3 bases, J shed 9 bases, and the junction held 3 bases outside the gene matches. The CDR3: CASSHGQGRELFF. The CDR3 nucleotides read TGTGCCAGCAGCCACGGACAGGGCCGGGAGCTGTTTTTT.

V is TRBV19 and J is TRBJ1-5, with a possible D match to TRBD1 (5 bases). The CDR3 covers 15 residues. Trimming pared 5 bases from V and 2 bases from J, leaving 13 bases between. In germline, CDR1 is LNHDA, CDR2 SQIVND (reference sequence). The chain's CDR3 is CASSLSGPRNQPQHF. CDR3 bases: TGTGCCAGTAGTCTCTCGGGACCCCGCAATCAGCCCCAGCATTTT.